This T cell receptor (beta chain) came from a study of identical twins. TCRdb fed the 5' RACE reads into MiXCR, producing one record per CDR3 protein. The data show 690,000 or so distinct CDR3 sequences, with more than 6.5% seen just once and 0.98% held by the top ten. The V and J ends lost 3 bases and 7 bases, in that order; junction bases with no gene match: 18. Germline V gene sequence: CDR1 DFQATT, CDR2 SNEGSKA (reference sequence). This CDR3 contains 18 residues. This sample also belongs to another study, concerning yellow fever vaccine responses in identical twins.

This chain joins TRBV20-1 and TRBJ1-6, with 7 positions matching TRBD1. Sequencing used PBMCs. This sequence originates from a woman aged 18-29 years in good health. CDR3 residues: CSARRTGGNGGRNSPLHF. In DNA form, the CDR3 reads TGCAGTGCTAGGCGGACAGGTGGTAACGGGGGGAGGAATTCACCCCTCCACTTT.